This T cell receptor (beta chain) emerged from a study of cytomegalovirus exposure and HLA in healthy donors. Study summary: A subsequent analysis reported that the 110 or so validation repertoires were produced on the same platform that had also been used for the 600 to 800 first-cohort repertoires.

Clones were sequenced by immunoSEQ multiplex PCR, and TCRdb holds only the in-frame ones, with some missing. There are roughly 70,000 clones in the sample; 90% to 95% occur only once, and over 3% lies in the top ten. The donors belonged to the approximately 120-subject validation cohort, separate from the approximately 700-subject first cohort. V shed 6 bases and J shed 3 bases, with 12 bases lying between them. Per the germline V gene, CDR1 is MNHEY and CDR2 is SMNVEV (reference sequence). The CDR3 has 13 residues. The material sequenced was PBMCs. The chain joins TRBV27 to TRBJ2-7; TRBD2 is a possible D gene (5 bases). The source of this sequence is a man between 18 and 35 years old in good health and CMV-seronegative. CDR3 in amino acids: CASSREGIYEQYF. Here the CDR3 DNA reads TGTGCCAGCAGCCGAGAGGGTATCTACGAGCAGTACTTC.